The clone carrying this T cell receptor (beta chain) showed up many times. This entry belongs to a study of T cell repertoires in cytomegalovirus infection. MiXCR was run by TCRdb on the reads, yielding one entry per CDR3 protein. The sample includes 500,000 or so distinct CDR3 sequences, about 15% seen only once; the top ten take more than 20%. CDR3 length: 15 amino acids. Germline CDR1 SGHRS, CDR2 YFSETQ. Trimming stripped 0 bases from V and 0 bases from J, with 10 bases between. This receptor was obtained from a human donor in good health (CMV status not recorded). Some clones in this sample may be carry-over from other donors' samples. Sequencing input: CD8+ T cells from PBMCs. The V call is TRBV5-1, the J call TRBJ2-7; no firm D call. Written as DNA, the CDR3 is TGCGCCAGCAGCTTGGGACAAGGCTACTCCTACGAGCAGTACTTC. Protein sequence: CASSLGQGYSYEQYF.